The 19 T cell receptor beta chains below come from one sample, sequenced in a study of cytomegalovirus exposure and HLA in healthy donors. Primers included in the PCR were 60 Vbeta and 13 Jbeta primers. The repertoire was sequenced with immunoSEQ multiplex PCR; TCRdb's copy has only in-frame clones and lacks some. The sample has 130,000 to 150,000 clones; the top ten hold 1.5% to 2%. Material for sequencing was PBMCs. These receptors all come from a woman between 50 and 59 years old in good health and CMV-seronegative.

The CDR3 here is CAWSAAGEQYF. The CDR3 DNA sequence: TGTGCCTGGAGTGCGGCGGGCGAGCAGTACTTC. This chain joins TRBV30 and TRBJ2-7; D perhaps matches TRBD2 (5 bases). The ends were cut back, 1 base at V and 6 bases at J, with 7 bases in the middle. Germline CDR1 and CDR2: GTSNPN and SVGIG (reference sequence). The length of the CDR3 is 11 residues.

The rearrangement links TRBV7-9 to TRBJ2-6; tentative D call: TRBD2 (6 bases). Germline loops: CDR1 SEHNR, CDR2 FQNEAQ (reference sequence). V shed 4 bases and J shed 4 bases, with 14 bases lying between them. The CDR3 totals 16 residues. The CDR3 region has the DNA TGTGCCAGCAGCTCCGTGCGGGGCTCCGGGGCCAACGTCCTGACTTTC. It is translated as CASSSVRGSGANVLTF.

V is TRBV15 and J is TRBJ2-2, with 10 nucleotides matching TRBD2. The CDR3 is 20 amino acids. After removal of 4 bases from V and 5 bases from J, the junction contained 19 bases not matched to a gene. Germline V gives CDR1 LNHNV, CDR2 YYDKDF (reference sequence). The CDR3 is CATSTFPFYGSGRETGELFF. CDR3 DNA sequence: TGTGCCACCAGCACCTTCCCCTTTTATGGGAGCGGGAGGGAAACCGGGGAGCTGTTTTTT.

This chain links TRBV4-3 with TRBJ2-5, with 10 bases identical to TRBD2. The CDR3 loop spans 16 amino acids. V lost 0 bases, J lost 5 bases, and 6 bases stayed unmatched. The germline V gene has CDR1 LGHNA and CDR2 YSLEER. The DNA of the CDR3 is TGCGCCAGCAGCCAAGATTGGTCTAGCGGGAGTGAGACCCAGTACTTC. This translates into CASSQDWSSGSETQYF.

This chain joins TRBV25-1 and TRBJ2-5; D perhaps matches TRBD1 (6 bases). V lost 4 bases and J lost 4, with 10 bases in between. The CDR3 totals 13 residues. Germline V gene lookup returns CDR1 MGHDK and CDR2 SYGVNS. The CDR3 bases are TGTGCCAGCAGTGTTACAGGGAGAGAGACCCAGTACTTC. Translated, it gives CASSVTGRETQYF.

The chain recombines TRBV15 with TRBJ1-5; D not certain. The germline V gene encodes CDR1 LNHNV and CDR2 YYDKDF (reference sequence). With 1 base removed from V and 0 bases from J, the gap between germline ends came to 4 bases. This CDR3 has 14 residues. CDR3 amino acids: CATSRVNSNQPQHF. Here the CDR3 DNA reads TGTGCCACCAGCAGAGTCAATAGCAATCAGCCCCAGCATTTT. Full variable domain (rest looked up from reference TRBV15 and TRBJ1-5): DAMVIQNPRYQVTQFGKPVTLSCSQTLNHNVMYWYQQKSSQAPKLLFHYYDKDFNNEADTPDNFQSRRPNTSFCFLDIRSPGLGDTAMYLCATSRVNSNQPQHFGDGTRLSIL.

CDR3 amino acids: CASSRLQPQHF. The CDR3 DNA sequence: TGTGCCAGCAGTCGTTTACAGCCCCAGCATTTT. V and J are TRBV28 and TRBJ1-5; no clear D gene. Germline CDR1 MDHEN, CDR2 SYDVKM. The CDR3 contains 11 residues. The V end was cut by 5 bases, the J end by 7 bases, with 6 bases between.

The chain couples TRBV15 to TRBJ2-7; D gene unclear. Germline V gene data show CDR1 as LNHNV and CDR2 as YYDKDF (reference sequence). The CDR3 length is 13 residues. Trimming pared 0 bases from V and 3 bases from J, leaving 6 bases between. The CDR3 spells CATSRDLSYEQYF. Written as DNA, the CDR3 is TGTGCCACCAGCAGAGATCTCAGCTACGAGCAGTACTTC.

The chain couples TRBV25-1 to TRBJ1-6; 8 bases align to TRBD1. This CDR3 comprises 15 residues. Germline V gives CDR1 MGHDK, CDR2 SYGVNS. J was trimmed by 5 bases and V by 1 base; bases with no gene match: 1. The CDR3 coding sequence is TGTGCCAGCAGTGAATGGACAGGGAATAATTCACCCCTCCACTTT. It specifies CASSEWTGNNSPLHF. Filled out from reference TRBV25-1 and TRBJ1-6, the complete variable domain reads EADIYQTPRYLVIGTGKKITLECSQTMGHDKMYWYQQDPGMELHLIHYSYGVNSTEKGDLSSESTVSRIRTEHFPLTLESARPSHTSQYLCASSEWTGNNSPLHFGNGTRLTVT.

The chain joins TRBV7-6 to TRBJ2-7; perhaps TRBD1 as D (6 bases). This CDR3 is 15 amino acids long. Germline lookup yields CDR1 SGHVS and CDR2 FNYEAQ. Trimming stripped 3 bases from V and 5 bases from J, with 17 bases between. The CDR3 here is CASSFSTGNDDEQYF. In DNA form, the CDR3 reads TGTGCCAGCAGCTTTAGTACAGGGAACGATGACGAGCAGTACTTC.

A word on this clone: The CDR3 does not end in the conserved phenylalanine or tryptophan, so this is likely a read error. The chain uses TRBV5-1 and TRBJ1-2, with 8 bases lining up with TRBD1. CDR3 length: 14 amino acids. The germline CDR1 and CDR2 sequences are SGHRS and YFSETQ. V was pared by 4 bases and J by 3 bases, with 5 bases of the junction left unmatched. The CDR3 DNA sequence: TGCGCCAGCAGCCCCTCGACAGGGGACTATGGCTACACCCTC. It specifies CASSPSTGDYGYTL.

Regarding this clone: A read error may account for a junction end that differs from germline. CDR3 in amino acids: CASPKVVRRGLF. DNA of the CDR3: TGTGCCAGCCCTAAGGTGGTGCGGAGGGGACTATTT. The chain links TRBV7-9 to TRBJ1-1; D may be TRBD1 (5 bases). The CDR3 sequence is 12 residues long. CDR1 and CDR2 (germline): SEHNR, FQNEAQ (reference sequence). Full variable domain (outside the CDR3, taken from reference TRBV7-9 and TRBJ1-1): DTGVSQNPRHKITKRGQNVTFRCDPISEHNRLYWYRQTLGQGPEFLTYFQNEAQLEKSRLLSDRFSAERPKGSFSTLEIQRTEQGDSAMYLCASPKVVRRGLFGQGTRLTVV.

The J gene is TRBJ2-2, the V gene TRBV5-5; 7 nucleotides match TRBD1. Germline values: CDR1 SGHKS, CDR2 YYEKEE (reference sequence). J gave up 7 bases and V 1 base, and 4 bases lay outside the gene matches. The CDR3 consists of 14 residues. CDR3 in amino acids: CASSLRQGVGELFF. The CDR3, as DNA: TGTGCCAGCAGCTTGAGACAGGGAGTCGGGGAGCTGTTTTTT. The variable domain in full, completed from reference TRBV5-5 and TRBJ2-2, reads DAGVTQSPTHLIKTRGQQVTLRCSPISGHKSVSWYQQVLGQGPQFIFQYYEKEERGRGNFPDRFSARQFPNYSSELNVNALLLGDSALYLCASSLRQGVGELFFGEGSRLTVL.

The CDR3 here is CASSLGPGQGGQPQHF. The CDR3 bases are TGCGCCAGCAGCCTCGGGCCGGGACAGGGAGGACAGCCCCAGCATTTT. The chain employs TRBV4-1 and TRBJ1-5; 9 bases are shared with TRBD1. The V segment lost 4 bases and the J segment 7 bases; nucleotides outside the gene matches: 11. The CDR3 runs to 16 residues. The germline gives CDR1 MGHRA, CDR2 YSYEKL.

This chain links TRBV11-2 with TRBJ2-2; D remains ambiguous. Germline lookup yields CDR1 SGHAT and CDR2 FQNNGV. Trimming took 3 bases from V and 5 from J, leaving 7 bases between them. The CDR3 consists of 13 residues. The chain's CDR3 is CASSLAVTGELFF. The CDR3 nucleotides are TGTGCCAGCAGCTTGGCAGTAACCGGGGAGCTGTTTTTT.

V usage is TRBV6-1 and J usage is TRBJ2-7; 10 nucleotides align to TRBD1. The CDR3 contains 14 residues. Germline V gene lookup returns CDR1 MNHNS and CDR2 SASEGT. With V trimmed by 3 bases and J by 4 bases, 3 bases remained unmatched. This chain's CDR3 is CASSDWDRGYEQYF. In DNA form, the CDR3 reads TGTGCCAGCAGTGATTGGGACAGGGGTTACGAGCAGTACTTC.

The V gene is TRBV4-2, the J gene TRBJ2-3; 12 nucleotides match TRBD2. V gave up 3 bases and J gave up 3 bases; unmatched junction bases: 10. Per germline, CDR1 LGHNA and CDR2 YNFKEQ. This CDR3 is built from 18 residues. In DNA form, the CDR3 reads TGTGCCAGCAGCCAGGCCCTAGCGGGGGGGGACCTGACAGATACGCAGTATTTT. Protein sequence: CASSQALAGGDLTDTQYF.

V and J are TRBV15 and TRBJ1-5, with D tentatively TRBD1 (5 bases). Germline V CDR1 and CDR2: LNHNV, YYDKDF (reference sequence). The CDR3 spans 13 residues. Trimming took off 3 bases at V and 7 bases at J, with 10 bases between the two ends. In nucleotides, the CDR3 is TGTGCCACCAGCAGGGACATTAAACAGCCCCAGCATTTT. It encodes CATSRDIKQPQHF.

This chain uses TRBV5-1 with TRBJ2-7; D uncertain. In germline, CDR1 is SGHRS, CDR2 YFSETQ. The CDR3 has 15 residues. V was cut by 0 bases and J by 0 bases, with 10 bases left in between. Written as DNA, the CDR3 is TGCGCCAGCAGCTTGGACAGTTCGAGCTCCTACGAGCAGTACTTC. Amino acids: CASSLDSSSSYEQYF.